Listed below are T cell receptor beta chains from one sample, sequenced in a study of blood T cells in healthy people across ages. From the 5' RACE reads, TCRdb called clonotypes with MiXCR, one entry per CDR3 protein. The data hold about 680,000 distinct CDR3 sequences, with around half observed a single time. Specimen: blood. The receptor source for this set is a woman aged 55-70 years in good health. The CDR3 runs from the conserved cysteine through the conserved F or W. The D gene is left open where the match is weak. Expanded clones are given a class, and other clones once, few, many or no size at all.

j_gene,d_gene,abundance,v_gene,CDR3nt,CDR3aa
TRBJ2-1,-,few,TRBV4-3,TGCGCCAGCAGCTACGATCGGGATTCTTACAATGAGCAGTTCTTC,CASSYDRDSYNEQFF
TRBJ2-1,-,few,TRBV7-2,TGTGCCAGCAGCTTAGGATTGACAGGCAATGAGCAGTTCTTC,CASSLGLTGNEQFF
TRBJ2-7,TRBD2,-,TRBV12-3/TRBV12-4,TGTGCCAGCAGTTTAGGAGCGGGGATCTACGAGCAGTACTTC,CASSLGAGIYEQYF
TRBJ1-2,TRBD1,few,TRBV5-1,TGCGCCAGCAGCTTGCGGGGACAGGGTAACTATGGCTACACCTTC,CASSLRGQGNYGYTF
TRBJ2-3,-,-,TRBV12-3/TRBV12-4,TGTGCCAGCAGTTTAGAAGCCTTAGGTTCAGGGGGGAATACGCAGTATTTT,CASSLEALGSGGNTQYF
TRBJ2-7,-,-,TRBV7-2,TGTGCCAGCAGCTTGACAAACTACGGGCAGTACTTC,CASSLTNYGQYF
TRBJ1-6,-,few,TRBV4-2,TGTGCCAGCAGCCAAGCCAGGGGCTCACCCCTCCACTTT,CASSQARGSPLHF
TRBJ2-3,TRBD2,-,TRBV27,TGTGCCAGCAGTTTCGTAGGACTAGCGGGAGGGGCAGATACGCAGTATTTT,CASSFVGLAGGADTQYF
TRBJ1-2,TRBD1,few,TRBV30,TGTGCCCGGCTTGGGACAGGGAGGTATGGCTACACCTTC,CARLGTGRYGYTF
TRBJ1-6,TRBD1,-,TRBV27,TGTGCCAGCAGTGAAAGACAGGGGGGTTCACCCCTCCACTTT,CASSERQGGSPLHF
TRBJ1-1,-,-,TRBV7-9,TGTGCCAGCAGCCCCCGCGGCCAGGGCACTGAAGCTTTCTTT,CASSPRGQGTEAFF
TRBJ2-2,-,-,TRBV10-3,TGTGCCATCAGAACCGGGACTTCGAACACCGGGGAGCTGTTTTTT,CAIRTGTSNTGELFF
TRBJ2-1,TRBD2,-,TRBV10-3,TGTGCCATCAGGGGGGGGACTTACTACAATGAGCAGTTCTTC,CAIRGGTYYNEQFF
TRBJ2-7,TRBD1,once,TRBV28,TGTGCCAGCAGGACAGGGGGGTCTTACTCGGGCGAGCAGTACTTC,CASRTGGSYSGEQYF
TRBJ2-1,TRBD2,few,TRBV6-2/TRBV6-3,TGTGCCAGCATGGGACTAGCGGGAACTGAGCAGTTCTTC,CASMGLAGTEQFF
TRBJ2-1,TRBD2,-,TRBV7-2,TGTGCCAGCAGTTCGGACGGCGGGGGTTACAATGAGCAGTTCTTC,CASSSDGGGYNEQFF
TRBJ1-1,-,-,TRBV7-9,TGTGCCAGCAGCCTCCGGGTTGAGGGTCGGCACACTGAAGCTTTCTTT,CASSLRVEGRHTEAFF